The clone carrying this T cell receptor beta chain came up a few times. This CDR3 contains 15 residues. V dropped 3 bases and J dropped 8; count of bases not matched to a gene: 9. Germline values: CDR1 SGHRS, CDR2 YFSETQ. These data are taken from a study of blood T cell repertoires in COVID-19. Study overall: Acute-phase and convalescent COVID-19 samples originated in the United States, Italy and Spain. In each case, the material was cDNA or gDNA derived from T cells, B-cell-depleted T cells, or PBMCs.

All enrollees were roughly 18 to 89 years old and from some 24 US areas. Sequencing used immunoSEQ multiplex PCR; TCRdb keeps in-frame clones, though not all of them. This table holds a few hundred thousand clones, over 75% found once. Sequencing was carried out using PBMCs or T cells enriched from blood (not recorded which). The chain has TRBV5-1 and TRBJ2-1, with 9 bases matching TRBD1. This TCR derives from a woman aged 40 to 50 who had been exposed to COVID-19. CDR3: CASSWDRASLDEQFF. The CDR3 DNA sequence: TGCGCCAGCAGCTGGGACAGGGCCTCTCTGGATGAGCAGTTCTTC.